Listed here are 18 T cell receptor beta chains from one sample, sequenced in a study of blood T cells in healthy people across ages. For the second PCR, which ran for roughly 6 to 11 cycles, a sample-barcoded 5' primer and a J-beta primer mix were used. In TCRdb, the 5' RACE reads were re-called with MiXCR into one record per CDR3 protein. This table holds 1.4 million or so distinct CDR3 sequences, roughly 43% found once. Sequencing was performed on blood. These receptors were collected from a woman aged 18-30 years in good health.

This clonotype was detected only a few times. The chain employs TRBV6-2 or TRBV6-3 and TRBJ2-1; a weak D match, TRBD2 (5 bases). This CDR3 spans 14 amino acids. The V gene lost 3 bases and the J gene lost 8 bases, with 14 bases spanning the gap. Germline CDR1 MNHEY, CDR2 SVGEGT. CDR3 nucleotide sequence: TGTGCCAGCAGTTATCTAGCTCCCGGGGATGAGCAGTTCTTC. This sequence encodes CASSYLAPGDEQFF.

In DNA, the CDR3 is TGCAGTGCTAGGGGACAGACGCTCTTCAATGAGCAGTTCTTC. Translating gives CSARGQTLFNEQFF. V usage is TRBV20-1 and J usage is TRBJ2-1, with 7 bases aligning to TRBD1. Germline lookup yields CDR1 DFQATT and CDR2 SNEGSKA (reference sequence). The CDR3 loop spans 14 amino acids. V was clipped by 3 bases and J by 6 bases; unmatched bases: 8.

This clonotype was observed a handful of times. CDR3 protein: CASSLKLGNYNEQFF. As DNA, the CDR3 is TGTGCCAGCAGTTTAAAATTGGGAAACTACAATGAGCAGTTCTTC. The rearrangement uses TRBV28 and TRBJ2-1; no firm D call. V gave up 2 bases and J gave up 3 bases, with 11 bases separating them. Germline V gene data show CDR1 as MDHEN and CDR2 as SYDVKM. CDR3 length: 15 residues.

The chain couples TRBV11-2 to TRBJ1-1; D is perhaps TRBD1 (5 bases). The CDR3 length is 13 residues. Deletions cut 5 bases from V and 10 bases from J, with 17 bases between. Germline V gene lookup returns CDR1 SGHAT and CDR2 FQNNGV. The CDR3 spells CASSTRGLEGAFF. The CDR3 region has the DNA TGTGCCAGCAGCACTCGGGGCCTAGAGGGAGCTTTCTTT.

The J gene is TRBJ1-4, the V gene TRBV7-9, with 11 bases lining up with TRBD1. The trim removed 5 bases at V and 3 bases at J, leaving 11 bases unmatched. CDR1 and CDR2 from the germline V gene are SEHNR and FQNEAQ (reference sequence). CDR3 length: 18 amino acids. CDR3 amino acids: CASSALPGTGGPNEKLFF. CDR3 nucleotides: TGTGCCAGCAGCGCCCTTCCCGGGACAGGGGGACCTAATGAAAAACTGTTTTTT.

The gene calls are TRBV15 and TRBJ2-3; D remains ambiguous. The germline gives CDR1 LNHNV, CDR2 YYDKDF (reference sequence). The ends were cut back, 3 bases at V and 7 bases at J, with 17 bases in the middle. CDR3 length: 15 amino acids. The DNA for the CDR3 is TGTGCCACCAGCAGTAGCCTCTCGCCTACCTATACGCAGTATTTT. Amino acid sequence: CATSSSLSPTYTQYF.

The chain has TRBV6-2 or TRBV6-3 and TRBJ2-5; TRBD2 aligns across 7 bases. V shed 7 bases, J shed 11 bases, and the junction held 13 bases outside the gene matches. CDR1 MNHEY and CDR2 SVGEGT come from the germline V gene. The CDR3 totals 13 residues. CDR3 region: CASNLGGPNEQYF. CDR3 DNA sequence: TGTGCCAGCAACCTGGGAGGGCCCAATGAGCAGTACTTC.

The J gene is TRBJ2-5, the V gene TRBV9; D assignment may be TRBD1 or TRBD2 (6 bases each). Trimming took 0 bases from V and 11 from J, leaving 23 bases between them. The CDR3 extends over 16 amino acids. Germline V CDR1 and CDR2: SGDLS, YYNGEE. The CDR3 here is CASSVASWGAYNEQYF. The CDR3 coding sequence is TGTGCCAGCAGCGTAGCCTCCTGGGGGGCATACAATGAGCAGTACTTC.

This clonotype has just a few counts. J is TRBJ2-7 and V is TRBV12-3 or TRBV12-4; 8 nucleotides match TRBD1. CDR3 length: 15 amino acids. V was pared by 3 bases and J by 6 bases, with 10 bases of the junction left unmatched. The CDR3 DNA reads as TGTGCCAGCAGTTTGCCAGGGGGCGGAAAAGGCGAGCAGTACTTC. The encoded protein is CASSLPGGGKGEQYF.

This clonotype came up a few times. This sequence joins TRBV20-1 and TRBJ2-3; the D call may be TRBD1 or TRBD2 (5 bases each). This CDR3 spans 12 amino acids. V shed 4 bases and J shed 2 bases, with 7 bases lying between them. Germline V gives CDR1 DFQATT, CDR2 SNEGSKA (reference sequence). The CDR3 DNA reads as TGCAGTGCTACCGGGGCCACAGATACGCAGTATTTT. It is translated as CSATGATDTQYF.

V and J are TRBV13 and TRBJ2-5; no firm D call. CDR1 PRHDT and CDR2 FYEKMQ come from the germline V gene (reference sequence). The CDR3 has 14 residues. Between the trimmed V and J ends, which lost 5 bases and 3 bases, there was a span of 13 bases. The CDR3 nucleotides read TGTGCCAGCAGCGCTGCAAAGGTGGAAGAGACCCAGTACTTC. Residues: CASSAAKVEETQYF.

This clonotype was observed a handful of times. The rearrangement joins TRBV29-1 to TRBJ2-5; D is unclear. V gave up 4 bases and J gave up 11 bases, with 8 bases separating them. The CDR3 length is 9 residues. Germline assignment: CDR1 SQVTM and CDR2 ANQGSEA. CDR3: CSVAYEQYF. The CDR3 DNA is TGCAGCGTTGCCTATGAGCAGTACTTC.

The genes are TRBV5-6 and TRBJ2-3; TRBD1 agrees at 7 bases. The CDR3 sequence is 15 residues long. Germline CDR1 is SGHDT and CDR2 is YYEEEE. With 2 bases clipped from V and 0 bases from J, the junction kept 3 bases outside the gene matches. The CDR3 region is CASSFQGESTDTQYF. DNA of the CDR3: TGTGCCAGCAGCTTCCAGGGGGAAAGCACAGATACGCAGTATTTT.

The rearrangement links TRBV7-9 to TRBJ2-1; tentatively, D is TRBD2 (6 bases). V dropped 2 bases and J dropped 7 bases, with 18 bases sitting between them. The CDR3 totals 16 residues. Germline CDR1 reads SEHNR; CDR2 reads FQNEAQ (reference sequence). CDR3 in DNA: TGTGCCAGCAGCTTACGGAGACAGCGGGCCTTAAATGAGCAGTTCTTC. This translates into CASSLRRQRALNEQFF.

The J gene is TRBJ1-6, the V gene TRBV20-1; possibly TRBD1 for D (6 bases). The V gene's germline CDR1 is DFQATT and CDR2 SNEGSKA (reference sequence). The CDR3 consists of 15 residues. V dropped 4 bases and J dropped 9 bases, with 19 bases sitting between them. The CDR3: CSATLQGTRSSPLHF. The CDR3, as DNA: TGCAGTGCTACTTTACAGGGAACTAGGAGTTCACCCCTCCACTTT.

This clonotype has a handful of counts. The rearrangement links TRBV7-9 to TRBJ2-5, with D hard to call. Per germline, CDR1 SEHNR and CDR2 FQNEAQ (reference sequence). This CDR3 comprises 15 residues. The V end lost 0 bases, the J end lost 5 bases, and 13 bases lay between the germline ends. The CDR3 sequence: CASSLAASSKETQYF. The DNA for the CDR3 is TGTGCCAGCAGCTTAGCGGCTAGTTCGAAGGAGACCCAGTACTTC.

This clonotype has more than one count but fewer than ten. In DNA form, the CDR3 reads TGTGCCAGCAGCTCTACCGGGACAGGGTCTGGGGCCAACGTCCTGACTTTC. This sequence encodes CASSSTGTGSGANVLTF. The chain carries TRBV7-2 and TRBJ2-6; TRBD1 matches at 9 bases. This CDR3 has 17 amino acids. V shed 4 bases, J shed 1 base, and the junction held 5 bases outside the gene matches. The V gene's germline CDR1 is SGHTA and CDR2 FQGNSA.

Points on this clonotype: With a much larger clone just one base away, this may be a read error. The chain joins TRBV11-2 to TRBJ1-1; D is unresolved. The V end was cut by 7 bases, the J end by 5 bases, with 14 bases between. The CDR3 is 13 residues long. Germline V lookup: CDR1 SGHAT, CDR2 FQNNGV. CDR3 sequence (DNA): TGTGCCAGCATCGTGGGAGGAATTACTGAAGCTTTCTTT. Protein product: CASIVGGITEAFF.